Listed here are 29 T cell receptor beta chains from one sample, sequenced in a study of technical replicates of blood from a few donors. The repertoire was sequenced with immunoSEQ multiplex PCR; TCRdb's copy has only in-frame clones and lacks some. The sample contains fewer than 95,000 clones, over 75% of which appear only once. Sequencing was performed on T cells isolated from PBMCs. The receptor set was obtained from a human donor in good health.

This CDR3 is CASSGGFQEKLFF. CDR3 nucleotide sequence: TGTGCCAGCAGTGGCGGGTTTCAGGAAAAACTGTTTTTT. The chain is built from TRBV6-1 and TRBJ1-4; D gene ambiguous. CDR1 is MNHNS and CDR2 is SASEGT in the germline V gene. This CDR3 region has 13 residues. The ends were cut back, 4 bases at V and 8 bases at J, with 11 bases in the middle.

This rearrangement joins TRBV7-8 to TRBJ2-1; a weak D match, TRBD2 (6 bases). V lost 2 bases, J lost 3 bases, and 14 bases lay in between. CDR3 size: 16 residues. Looked up from germline, CDR1 is SGHVS and CDR2 is FQNEAQ. As DNA, the CDR3 is TGTGCCAGCAGCTTAAGGGGAGCGGGCGGCTACAATGAGCAGTTCTTC. It codes for CASSLRGAGGYNEQFF. The full variable domain, with the rest looked up from reference TRBV7-8 and TRBJ2-1, is GAGVSQSPRYKVAKRGQDVALRCDPISGHVSLFWYQQALGQGPEFLTYFQNEAQLDKSGLPSDRFFAERPEGSVSTLKIQRTQQEDSAVYLCASSLRGAGGYNEQFFGPGTRLTVL.

V is TRBV6-4 and J is TRBJ2-3, with D tentatively TRBD2 (6 bases). Trimming removed 2 bases at V and 1 base at J, with 7 bases between. The CDR3 length is 14 residues. From germline, CDR1 is MRHNA and CDR2 SNTAGT. The CDR3 DNA follows: TGTGCCAGCAGTGACGGGACTGGCACAGATACGCAGTATTTT. Translating it yields CASSDGTGTDTQYF.

This clone was seen just once. Other DNA sequences in this sample translate to the same CDR3. The CDR3 DNA is TGTGCCAGCAGCTTAATCGATGAGCAGTTCTTC. It translates to CASSLIDEQFF. V and J are TRBV5-4 and TRBJ2-1, with no clear D. The V end lost 2 bases, the J end lost 8 bases, and 5 bases lay between the germline ends. The CDR3 runs to 11 residues. Germline CDR1 SGHNT, CDR2 YYREEE (reference sequence).

The chain joins TRBV6-1 to TRBJ1-1, with a tentative D call TRBD1 (6 bases). The ends were cut back, 2 bases at V and 3 bases at J, with 7 bases in the middle. The germline gives CDR1 MNHNS, CDR2 SASEGT. The CDR3 totals 13 residues. Here the CDR3 reads CASSETGYTEAFF. CDR3 in DNA: TGTGCCAGCAGTGAAACAGGGTACACTGAAGCTTTCTTT.

V gene TRBV9 combines with J gene TRBJ2-7; TRBD2 might be the D (6 bases). Trimming removed 4 bases at V and 2 bases at J, with 16 bases between. The CDR3 is 15 residues long. In germline, CDR1 is SGDLS, CDR2 YYNGEE. The DNA of the CDR3 is TGTGCCAGCAGCCTACATAGCGGCACTACCTACGAGCAGTACTTC. This translates into CASSLHSGTTYEQYF.

This clone has more than one count but fewer than ten. The chain is built from TRBV4-1 and TRBJ1-1; D may be TRBD1 (6 bases). The CDR3 covers 16 residues. Per the germline V gene, CDR1 is MGHRA and CDR2 is YSYEKL. Trimming left V 5 bases short and J 0 bases short, with 16 bases between. The CDR3 spells CASSTPGTRLNTEAFF. The CDR3 DNA reads as TGCGCCAGCAGCACACCCGGGACACGATTGAACACTGAAGCTTTCTTT.

The chain joins TRBV7-9 to TRBJ1-1; 7 bases match TRBD1. The CDR3 has 17 amino acids. Trimming cost V 6 bases and J 1 base; bases outside gene matches: 14. Germline values: CDR1 SEHNR, CDR2 FQNEAQ (reference sequence). The CDR3 nucleotides are TGTGCCAGCAGAGCAGCCTCCGGGACAGAAAAGAACACTGAAGCTTTCTTT. Translated, it gives CASRAASGTEKNTEAFF.

This chain links TRBV29-1 with TRBJ2-7; TRBD2 matches at 7 bases. The CDR3 has 18 residues. The J segment lost 4 bases and the V segment lost 1 base, leaving 19 bases of the junction unmatched. Per the germline V gene, CDR1 is SQVTM and CDR2 is ANQGSEA. The CDR3 DNA is TGCAGCGTTGAAGTTCCGGCGGGGGTCTGGGGAGATTTATACGAGCAGTACTTC. The encoded protein is CSVEVPAGVWGDLYEQYF.

This chain uses TRBV6-1 with TRBJ2-2, with D unresolved. Between the trimmed V and J ends, which lost 5 bases and 2 bases, there was a span of 9 bases. From germline, CDR1 is MNHNS and CDR2 SASEGT. The CDR3 spans 14 residues. Written as DNA, the CDR3 is TGTGCCAGCAGTTTACAGACAAACACCGGGGAGCTGTTTTTT. Amino acid sequence: CASSLQTNTGELFF.

V usage is TRBV5-1 and J usage is TRBJ2-3, with 11 bases that match TRBD1. Germline CDR1 and CDR2: SGHRS and YFSETQ. The CDR3 runs to 16 residues. After removal of 2 bases from V and 5 bases from J, the junction contained 7 bases not matched to a gene. The CDR3 protein is CASSFRTGGIGDTQYF. DNA of the CDR3: TGCGCCAGCAGCTTCCGGACAGGGGGCATTGGAGATACGCAGTATTTT.

The CDR3 sequence: CASSADNYGYTF. In DNA form, the CDR3 reads TGTGCCAGCAGTGCAGATAACTATGGCTACACCTTC. The genes are TRBV6-1 and TRBJ1-2, with unresolved D. The V gene's germline CDR1 is MNHNS and CDR2 SASEGT. The CDR3 is made up of 12 amino acids. V lost 4 bases and J lost 1, with 4 bases in between.

This chain joins TRBV6-1 and TRBJ1-2; the D is unclear. V was shortened by 11 bases and J by 5 bases, with 15 bases between the two germline ends. CDR1 and CDR2 from the germline V gene are MNHNS and SASEGT. There are 12 residues in the CDR3. The CDR3 sequence is CAGSMQGYGYTF. DNA of the CDR3: TGTGCCGGGAGCATGCAAGGGTATGGCTACACCTTC.

The chain uses TRBV5-1 and TRBJ2-2; weak D call: TRBD1 (6 bases). V dropped 4 bases and J dropped 4 bases, with 29 bases sitting between them. The CDR3 has 20 amino acids. Germline CDR1 and CDR2: SGHRS and YFSETQ. CDR3 DNA: TGCGCCAGCAGCCGCTCGGAGAAAAGAATACAGGGTAGAGCCACCGGGGAGCTGTTTTTT. Translating gives CASSRSEKRIQGRATGELFF.

The J gene is TRBJ2-4, the V gene TRBV28; 7 positions match TRBD2. Germline V CDR1 and CDR2: MDHEN, SYDVKM. Unmatched junction bases numbered 7, after V lost 6 bases and J lost 5 bases. The CDR3 is 14 amino acids. CDR3 residues: CASRGGGKENIQYF. The DNA for the CDR3 is TGTGCCAGCAGGGGGGGAGGGAAGGAAAACATTCAGTACTTC.

The CDR3, as DNA: TGTGCCAGCAGTTCAGGGGGCGGTCAGCCCCAGCATTTT. Its protein is CASSSGGGQPQHF. V gene TRBV27 combines with J gene TRBJ1-5; 8 bases are shared with TRBD1. The V gene's germline CDR1 is MNHEY and CDR2 SMNVEV (reference sequence). J lost 6 bases, V lost 4 bases, and 2 bases had no gene match. The CDR3 sequence is 13 residues long.

The sample holds one count of this clone. The V call is TRBV6-5, the J call TRBJ1-2, with D maybe TRBD1 (6 bases). The CDR3 contains 14 residues. Trimming stripped 2 bases from V and 6 bases from J, with 13 bases between. Germline V gene lookup returns CDR1 MNHEY and CDR2 SVGAGI. This CDR3 is CASSYRQGRDGYTF. The CDR3 bases are TGTGCCAGCAGTTACAGGCAGGGGAGAGATGGCTACACCTTC.

V usage is TRBV9 and J usage is TRBJ2-7; a possible D gene is TRBD1 (6 bases). This CDR3 comprises 14 residues. The germline CDR1 and CDR2 sequences are SGDLS and YYNGEE. V lost 0 bases and J lost 1, with 8 bases in between. Here the CDR3 reads CASSVEGESYEQYF. The CDR3 DNA sequence: TGTGCCAGCAGCGTAGAGGGGGAGTCCTACGAGCAGTACTTC.

This chain joins TRBV5-1 and TRBJ2-3; possible D gene TRBD1, 5 bases. The germline V gene has CDR1 SGHRS and CDR2 YFSETQ. The V gene lost 1 base and the J gene lost 2 bases, with 14 bases spanning the gap. This CDR3 has 16 amino acids. The CDR3 loop is CASSLQGPTNTDTQYF. Written as DNA, the CDR3 is TGCGCCAGCAGCTTGCAGGGTCCAACAAACACAGATACGCAGTATTTT. Full variable domain (outside the CDR3, taken from reference TRBV5-1 and TRBJ2-3): KAGVTQTPRYLIKTRGQQVTLSCSPISGHRSVSWYQQTPGQGLQFLFEYFSETQRNKGNFPGRFSGRQFSNSRSEMNVSTLELGDSALYLCASSLQGPTNTDTQYFGPGTRLTVL.

The V call is TRBV27, the J call TRBJ2-7, with D hard to call. V gave up 0 bases and J gave up 9 bases, with 12 bases separating them. Germline V CDR1 and CDR2: MNHEY, SMNVEV (reference sequence). The CDR3 length is 13 residues. The CDR3, as DNA: TGTGCCAGCAGTTTATCGGATACTACGAGGCAGTACTTC. Its translation is CASSLSDTTRQYF.

The chain couples TRBV5-1 to TRBJ1-1; 8 bases are shared with TRBD1. CDR3 size: 14 residues. The germline gives CDR1 SGHRS, CDR2 YFSETQ. V lost 4 bases, J lost 5 bases, and 7 bases stayed unmatched. The CDR3 DNA follows: TGCGCCAGCAGCCGCGGACAGGGACTGACTGAAGCTTTCTTT. Translated: CASSRGQGLTEAFF.

The chain joins TRBV18 to TRBJ1-1, with a possible D match to TRBD1 (5 bases). The CDR3 runs to 16 residues. Germline V gene data show CDR1 as KGHSH and CDR2 as LQKENI. V was cut by 6 bases and J by 0 bases, with 17 bases left in between. CDR3 in DNA: TGTGCCAGCTCGGACCTTGAAGGACACCTGAACACTGAAGCTTTCTTT. This codes for CASSDLEGHLNTEAFF.

The CDR3 spells CASSQLGPAPDTQYF. The CDR3 DNA is TGCGCCAGCAGCCAACTTGGGCCGGCCCCAGATACGCAGTATTTT. V gene TRBV4-1 combines with J gene TRBJ2-3; D ambiguous. V was cut by 2 bases and J by 4 bases, with 13 bases left in between. This CDR3 is 15 amino acids long. CDR1 and CDR2 from the germline V gene are MGHRA and YSYEKL.

This chain connects TRBV7-9 to TRBJ2-2; D is possibly TRBD2 (6 bases). Germline V gives CDR1 SEHNR, CDR2 FQNEAQ (reference sequence). Trimming left V 3 bases short and J 1 base short, with 6 bases between. The CDR3 consists of 14 residues. CDR3 amino acids: CASSFGGNTGELFF. The CDR3 DNA is TGTGCCAGCAGCTTCGGGGGGAACACCGGGGAGCTGTTTTTT.

This chain connects TRBV4-1 to TRBJ1-4; 7 positions agree with TRBD1. After removal of 0 bases from V and 4 bases from J, the junction contained 5 bases not matched to a gene. The CDR3 is 16 amino acids. CDR1 is MGHRA and CDR2 is YSYEKL in the germline V gene. This chain's CDR3 is CASSQDWDSVNEKLFF. The CDR3 DNA reads TGCGCCAGCAGCCAAGATTGGGACAGCGTTAATGAAAAACTGTTTTTT.

V gene TRBV2 combines with J gene TRBJ2-3; a possible D gene is TRBD1 (5 bases). Germline V CDR1 and CDR2: SNHLY, FYNNEI. Trimming left V 3 bases short and J 0 bases short, with 10 bases between. The CDR3 contains 15 residues. The CDR3 DNA reads TGTGCCAGCAGTGATACGCAGGGTAGCACAGATACGCAGTATTTT. Translated, it gives CASSDTQGSTDTQYF.

A few counts support this clone. The chain combines TRBV10-3 with TRBJ1-1; 7 bases match TRBD1. V trimming: 4 bases; J trimming: 7 bases; junction bases outside the gene matches: 3. This CDR3 has 12 amino acids. Germline CDR1 ENHRY, CDR2 SYGVKD. This CDR3 reads CAISGTGSEAFF. CDR3 bases: TGTGCCATCAGTGGGACAGGCAGTGAAGCTTTCTTT.

This clone showed up just once. This rearrangement joins TRBV7-6 to TRBJ2-7, with 14 bases lining up with TRBD2. With V trimmed by 1 base and J by 3 bases, 5 bases remained unmatched. CDR1 and CDR2 from the germline V gene are SGHVS and FNYEAQ. The CDR3 sequence is 17 residues long. The CDR3: CASSLGLGTSGSYEQYF. CDR3 nucleotide sequence: TGTGCCAGCAGCTTAGGCCTTGGGACTAGCGGGAGCTACGAGCAGTACTTC.

V usage is TRBV6-1 and J usage is TRBJ1-2; tentatively, D is TRBD1 (6 bases). The germline V gene has CDR1 MNHNS and CDR2 SASEGT. The CDR3 runs to 13 residues. V was pared by 6 bases and J by 8 bases, with 16 bases between. The CDR3 sequence: CASRRETGNGYTF. CDR3 nucleotides: TGTGCCAGCAGAAGAGAAACAGGGAACGGCTACACCTTC.